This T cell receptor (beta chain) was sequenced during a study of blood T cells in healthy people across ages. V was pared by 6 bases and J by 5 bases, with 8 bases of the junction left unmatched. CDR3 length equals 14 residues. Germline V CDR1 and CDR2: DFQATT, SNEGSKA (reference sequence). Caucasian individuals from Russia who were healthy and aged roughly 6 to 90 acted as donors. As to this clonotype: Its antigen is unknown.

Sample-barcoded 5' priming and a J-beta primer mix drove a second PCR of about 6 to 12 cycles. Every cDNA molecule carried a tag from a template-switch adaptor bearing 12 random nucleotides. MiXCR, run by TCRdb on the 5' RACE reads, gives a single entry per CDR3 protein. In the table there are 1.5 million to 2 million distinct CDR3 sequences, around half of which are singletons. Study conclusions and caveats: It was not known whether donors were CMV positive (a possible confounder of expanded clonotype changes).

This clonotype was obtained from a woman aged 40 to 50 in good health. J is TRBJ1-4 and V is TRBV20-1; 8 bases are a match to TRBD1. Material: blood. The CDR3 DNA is TGCAGTGCCCTAAGGAGACAGGGGAATGAAAAACTGTTTTTT. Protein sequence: CSALRRQGNEKLFF.